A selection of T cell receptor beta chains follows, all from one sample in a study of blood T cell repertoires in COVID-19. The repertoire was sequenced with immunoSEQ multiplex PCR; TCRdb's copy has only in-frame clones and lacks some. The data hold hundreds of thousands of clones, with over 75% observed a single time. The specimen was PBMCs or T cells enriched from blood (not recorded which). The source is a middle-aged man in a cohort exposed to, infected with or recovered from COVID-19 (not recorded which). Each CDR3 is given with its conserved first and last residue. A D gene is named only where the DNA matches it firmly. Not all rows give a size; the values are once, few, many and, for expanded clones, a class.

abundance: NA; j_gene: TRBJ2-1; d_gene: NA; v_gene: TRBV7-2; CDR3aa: CASSSLLDDEQFF; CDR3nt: TGTGCCAGCAGCTCTTTACTAGACGATGAGCAGTTCTTC
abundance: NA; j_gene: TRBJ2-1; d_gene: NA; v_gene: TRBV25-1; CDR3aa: CASSEGSDPSYNEQFF; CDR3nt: TGTGCCAGCAGTGAAGGGAGTGATCCATCCTACAATGAGCAGTTCTTC
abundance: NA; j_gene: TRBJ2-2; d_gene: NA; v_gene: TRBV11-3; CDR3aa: CASSPRSNTGELFF; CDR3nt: TGTGCCAGCAGCCCCAGATCGAACACCGGGGAGCTGTTTTTT
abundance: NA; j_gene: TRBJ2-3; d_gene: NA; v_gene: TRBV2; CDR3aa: CASSETSFSTDTQYF; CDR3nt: TGTGCCAGCAGTGAAACTAGCTTTAGCACAGATACGCAGTATTTT
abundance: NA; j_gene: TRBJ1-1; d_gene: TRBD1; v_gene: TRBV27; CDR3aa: CASSFRGRGRFEAFF; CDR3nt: TGTGCCAGCAGTTTCAGGGGGCGCGGACGGTTTGAAGCTTTCTTT
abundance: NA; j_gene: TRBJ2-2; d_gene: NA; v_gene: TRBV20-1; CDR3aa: CSASVLYTGELFF; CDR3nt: TGCAGTGCTAGTGTCTTGTACACCGGGGAGCTGTTTTTT
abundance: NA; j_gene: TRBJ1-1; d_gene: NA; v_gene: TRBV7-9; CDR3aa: CASSSVGGAHTEAFF; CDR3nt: TGTGCCAGCAGCTCCGTGGGAGGGGCCCACACTGAAGCTTTCTTT
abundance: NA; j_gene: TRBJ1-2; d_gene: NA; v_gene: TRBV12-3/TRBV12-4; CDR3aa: CASSLDSYGYTF; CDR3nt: TGTGCCAGCAGTTTAGACAGCTATGGCTACACCTTC
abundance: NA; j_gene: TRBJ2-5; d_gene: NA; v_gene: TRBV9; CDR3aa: CASSVAPTRQETQYF; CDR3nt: TGTGCCAGCAGCGTAGCCCCGACTAGACAAGAGACCCAGTACTTC
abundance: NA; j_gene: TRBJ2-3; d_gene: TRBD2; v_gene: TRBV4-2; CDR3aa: CASSQDLAGVSDTQYF; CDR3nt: TGTGCCAGCAGCCAAGATCTAGCGGGAGTATCAGATACGCAGTATTTT
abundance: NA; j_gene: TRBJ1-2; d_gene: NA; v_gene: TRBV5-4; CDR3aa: CASSSQRNLNYGYTF; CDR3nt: TGTGCCAGCAGCTCACAACGAAATCTCAACTATGGCTACACCTTC
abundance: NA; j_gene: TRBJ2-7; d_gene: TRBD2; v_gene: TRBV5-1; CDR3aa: CASSLPLAGGSYEQYF; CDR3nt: TGCGCCAGCAGCTTACCGCTAGCGGGAGGGTCCTACGAGCAGTACTTC
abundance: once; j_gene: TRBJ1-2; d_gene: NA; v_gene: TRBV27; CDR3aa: CASSASQGPYGYTF; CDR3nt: TGTGCCAGCAGTGCCTCACAGGGTCCCTATGGCTACACCTTC
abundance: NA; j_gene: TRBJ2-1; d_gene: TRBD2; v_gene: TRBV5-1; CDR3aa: CASSLVSGRIHNEQFF; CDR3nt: TGCGCCAGCAGCTTGGTCAGCGGGAGGATCCACAATGAGCAGTTCTTC
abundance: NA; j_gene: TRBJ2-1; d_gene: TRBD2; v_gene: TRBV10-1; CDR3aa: CASGSRRESEQFF; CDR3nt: TGCGCCAGCGGGTCGAGGCGGGAGAGTGAGCAGTTCTTC
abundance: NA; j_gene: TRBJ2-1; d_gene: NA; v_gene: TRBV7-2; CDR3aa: CASSLGRLVSYNEQFF; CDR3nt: TGTGCCAGCAGCTTAGGGAGACTCGTCTCCTACAATGAGCAGTTCTTC
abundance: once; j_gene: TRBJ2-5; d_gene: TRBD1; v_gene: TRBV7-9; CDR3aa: CASSFGTAARTQYF; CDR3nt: TGTGCCAGCAGCTTTGGGACAGCCGCCCGGACCCAGTACTTC
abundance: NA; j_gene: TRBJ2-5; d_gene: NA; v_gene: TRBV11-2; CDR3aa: CASSRSGQETQYF; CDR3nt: TGTGCCAGCAGCCGGAGCGGTCAAGAGACCCAGTACTTC
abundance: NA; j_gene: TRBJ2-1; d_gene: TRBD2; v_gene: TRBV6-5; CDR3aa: CASRQGLAGVDEQFF; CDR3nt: TGTGCCAGCCGACAGGGACTAGCGGGAGTCGATGAGCAGTTCTTC
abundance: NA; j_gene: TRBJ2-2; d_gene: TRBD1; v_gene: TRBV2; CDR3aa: CASSTGTGAATGELFF; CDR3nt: TGTGCCAGCAGTACCGGGACAGGGGCGGCCACCGGGGAGCTGTTTTTT
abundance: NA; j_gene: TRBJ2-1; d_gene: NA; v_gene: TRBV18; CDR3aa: CASSPPVASSSYNEQFF; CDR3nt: TGTGCCAGCTCACCACCGGTGGCTTCTAGCTCCTACAATGAGCAGTTCTTC
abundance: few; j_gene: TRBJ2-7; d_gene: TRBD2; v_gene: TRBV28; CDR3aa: CASSYSFGLAGAYEQYF; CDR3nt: TGTGCCAGCAGTTACTCATTCGGACTAGCGGGAGCCTACGAGCAGTACTTC
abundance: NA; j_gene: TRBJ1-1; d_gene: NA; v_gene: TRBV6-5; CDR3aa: CASTQRVSLNTEAFF; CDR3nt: TGTGCCAGCACCCAGCGTGTGTCATTGAACACTGAAGCTTTCTTT
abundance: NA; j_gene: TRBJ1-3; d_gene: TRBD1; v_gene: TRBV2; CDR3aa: CASKTGANSGNTIYF; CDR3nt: TGTGCCAGCAAAACAGGGGCCAACTCTGGAAACACCATATATTTT
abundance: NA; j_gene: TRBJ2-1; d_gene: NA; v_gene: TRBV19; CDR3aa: CASRGLAYNEQFF; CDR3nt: TGTGCCAGCCGGGGACTGGCCTACAATGAGCAGTTCTTC